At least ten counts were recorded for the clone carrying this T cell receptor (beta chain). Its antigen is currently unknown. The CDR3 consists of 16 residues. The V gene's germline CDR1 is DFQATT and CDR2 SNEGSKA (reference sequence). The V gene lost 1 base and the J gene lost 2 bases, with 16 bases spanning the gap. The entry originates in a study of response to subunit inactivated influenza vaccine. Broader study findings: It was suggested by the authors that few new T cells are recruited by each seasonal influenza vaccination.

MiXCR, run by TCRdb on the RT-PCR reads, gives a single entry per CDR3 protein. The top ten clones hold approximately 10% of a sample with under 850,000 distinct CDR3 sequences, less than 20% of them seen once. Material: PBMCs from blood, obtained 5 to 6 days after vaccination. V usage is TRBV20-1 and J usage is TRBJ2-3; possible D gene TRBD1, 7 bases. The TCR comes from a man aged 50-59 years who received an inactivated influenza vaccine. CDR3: CSARGGDRYYTDTQYF. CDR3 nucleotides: TGCAGTGCTAGAGGGGGGGACAGATATTACACAGATACGCAGTATTTT.